One sample yielded the 23 T cell receptor beta chains listed below, sequenced in a study of blood T cells in healthy people across ages. PCR was performed a second time for roughly 7 to 11 cycles using a sample-barcoded 5' primer and a J-beta primer mix. TCRdb passed the 5' RACE reads through MiXCR, listing each CDR3 protein once. The sample holds 550,000 to 750,000 distinct CDR3 sequences; 20% to 25% are singletons and the top ten take 3% to 4.5%. The sample taken for sequencing was blood. The receptors here all came from a man in his 70s in good health.

V is TRBV20-1 and J is TRBJ1-2; the D is unclear. CDR1 and CDR2 from the germline V gene are DFQATT and SNEGSKA (reference sequence). This CDR3 is built from 12 residues. The germline V and J ends were trimmed by 3 bases and 4 bases, with 9 bases remaining between them. In nucleotides, the CDR3 is TGCAGTGCTAGGGTTATGAGCTATGGCTACACCTTC. Translating gives CSARVMSYGYTF.

This clonotype was counted a few times. V usage is TRBV20-1 and J usage is TRBJ2-5, with TRBD2 matching 7 bases. The J call is in doubt because the DNA end fits TRBJ2-7 better. The germline V gene encodes CDR1 DFQATT and CDR2 SNEGSKA (reference sequence). The CDR3 has 15 residues. The DNA for the CDR3 is TGCAGTGCTAGTCATGGGGGGGAGTTAACCTACGAGCAGTACTTC. Its translation is CSASHGGELTYEQYF.

V and J are TRBV29-1 and TRBJ2-5; D gene ambiguous. This CDR3 comprises 12 residues. Germline V gene sequence: CDR1 SQVTM, CDR2 ANQGSEA. Trimming removed 6 bases from V and 5 bases from J, with 13 bases in between. CDR3 DNA sequence: TGCAGCGTGAAACTCCGGAGCGAGACCCAGTACTTC. Translation: CSVKLRSETQYF.

The rearrangement joins TRBV7-9 to TRBJ2-4, with TRBD1 identical over 9 bases. V dropped 4 bases and J dropped 7; count of bases not matched to a gene: 5. The CDR3 contains 14 residues. From germline, CDR1 is SEHNR and CDR2 FQNEAQ (reference sequence). The CDR3 here is CASSSTGGGNIQYF. DNA for the CDR3: TGTGCCAGCAGCTCCACAGGGGGCGGGAACATTCAGTACTTC.

This clonotype turned up a few times. The CDR3: CASRGGIMNTEAFF. Written as DNA, the CDR3 is TGTGCCAGCAGGGGAGGGATCATGAACACTGAAGCTTTCTTT. The V call is TRBV27, the J call TRBJ1-1, with no clear D. The CDR3 length is 14 residues. The V end was cut by 6 bases, the J end by 0 bases, with 11 bases between. Germline V gene lookup returns CDR1 MNHEY and CDR2 SMNVEV (reference sequence).

The chain combines TRBV6-6 with TRBJ1-1; D not certain. V lost 0 bases and J lost 8, with 10 bases in between. This CDR3 has 13 amino acids. From germline, CDR1 is MNHNY and CDR2 SVGAGI (reference sequence). CDR3 sequence reads: CASSYSRQEEAFF. The CDR3 bases are TGTGCCAGCAGTTACTCTCGGCAGGAAGAAGCTTTCTTT.

The rearrangement uses TRBV2 and TRBJ2-1; 7 nucleotides match TRBD2. The end of the DNA is better explained by TRBJ2-7, so the J call may be wrong. The CDR3 totals 13 residues. The germline CDR1 and CDR2 sequences are SNHLY and FYNNEI. CDR3 region: CASSEEREGEQYF. CDR3 DNA: TGTGCCAGCAGTGAAGAAAGGGAGGGAGAGCAGTACTTC.

A few counts support this clonotype. V usage is TRBV2 and J usage is TRBJ2-5; 16 bases agree with TRBD2. The germline V gene has CDR1 SNHLY and CDR2 FYNNEI. The CDR3 totals 16 residues. V lost 6 bases and J lost 5; bases outside the gene matches: 6. The chain's CDR3 is CASSGTSGRARETQYF. In nucleotides, the CDR3 is TGTGCCAGCAGCGGGACTAGCGGGAGGGCCAGGGAGACCCAGTACTTC.

This clonotype came up a few times. CDR3 coding DNA: TGTGCCAGCAGCCGCTGGACTGAACAAAATGAAAAACTGTTTTTT. This translates into CASSRWTEQNEKLFF. The rearrangement joins TRBV7-2 to TRBJ1-4; D unclear. Germline assignment: CDR1 SGHTA and CDR2 FQGNSA. CDR3 length equals 15 residues. V was clipped by 5 bases and J by 5 bases, with 15 bases between them.

This clonotype appeared a few times. The chain is built from TRBV6-5 and TRBJ2-5; D is unclear. The CDR3 contains 11 residues. Germline V gene data show CDR1 as MNHEY and CDR2 as SVGAGI. Trimming left V 2 bases short and J 7 bases short, with 5 bases between. CDR3 nucleotide sequence: TGTGCCAGCAGTTACGGTGTGACCCAGTACTTC. This gives the protein CASSYGVTQYF.

The gene calls are TRBV7-2 and TRBJ2-2; possibly TRBD2 for D (6 bases). This CDR3 has 15 residues. V dropped 4 bases and J dropped 4 bases, with 13 bases sitting between them. CDR1 SGHTA and CDR2 FQGNSA come from the germline V gene. The CDR3 here is CASSSTQGGTGELFF. Written as DNA, the CDR3 is TGTGCCAGCAGCTCAACTCAGGGAGGCACCGGGGAGCTGTTTTTT.

The J gene is TRBJ1-5, the V gene TRBV12-3 or TRBV12-4; no firm D call. CDR3 length: 15 amino acids. V shed 0 bases and J shed 1 base, with 7 bases lying between them. The CDR3 reads CASSLAPGSNQPQHF. The CDR3 bases are TGTGCCAGCAGTTTAGCTCCCGGGAGCAATCAGCCCCAGCATTTT.

This clonotype was detected a few times. This sequence joins TRBV2 and TRBJ2-2, with D unresolved. Germline V gene data show CDR1 as SNHLY and CDR2 as FYNNEI. V was trimmed by 7 bases and J by 3 bases, leaving 6 bases between them. CDR3 length: 12 amino acids. CDR3 loop: CASKVYTGELFF. The CDR3 DNA follows: TGTGCCAGCAAGGTTTACACCGGGGAGCTGTTTTTT.

The chain uses TRBV5-1 and TRBJ2-7; D gene ambiguous. Trimming cost V 0 bases and J 3 bases, with 7 bases left between them. This CDR3 region has 13 residues. The germline CDR1 and CDR2 sequences are SGHRS and YFSETQ. DNA of the CDR3: TGCGCCAGCAGCTTGGACACCAACTACGAGCAGTACTTC. Translated, it gives CASSLDTNYEQYF.

This clonotype has only a few counts. The chain has TRBV5-6 and TRBJ2-1, with D uncertain. The CDR3 length is 14 residues. Germline V gene lookup returns CDR1 SGHDT and CDR2 YYEEEE. V was pared by 6 bases and J by 8 bases, with 18 bases between. The CDR3 region has the DNA TGTGCCAGCACCCTTCTTGGTTCTACAGATGAGCAGTTCTTC. Protein product: CASTLLGSTDEQFF.

In this sample, this clonotype turned up many times. The rearrangement links TRBV5-5 to TRBJ1-1, with D perhaps matching TRBD1 (5 bases). CDR1 SGHKS and CDR2 YYEKEE come from the germline V gene (reference sequence). V lost 4 bases, J lost 6 bases, and 16 bases lay in between. This CDR3 is 14 amino acids long. The CDR3 here is CASSKDTWRAEAFF. The CDR3 DNA reads TGTGCCAGCAGCAAGGACACCTGGCGCGCTGAAGCTTTCTTT.

This clonotype occurred a few times. CDR3 DNA: TGTGCCAGCAGTAGGGTCTACGAGCAGTACTTC. Amino acids: CASSRVYEQYF. The rearrangement uses TRBV25-1 and TRBJ2-5; D is unclear. The better agreement between TRBJ2-7 and the DNA end casts doubt on the J call. The CDR3 has 11 amino acids. The germline V gene has CDR1 MGHDK and CDR2 SYGVNS.

This clonotype occurred many times. This sequence joins TRBV5-1 and TRBJ2-7, with 8 nucleotides matching TRBD2. The CDR3 extends over 15 amino acids. Germline CDR1 reads SGHRS; CDR2 reads YFSETQ. Germline trimming cut 0 bases from V and 0 bases from J; bases unmatched to any gene: 2. CDR3 DNA: TGCGCCAGCAGCTTGGATAGCGGGACCTCCTACGAGCAGTACTTC. Encoded protein: CASSLDSGTSYEQYF.

In its sample, this clonotype was seen a few times. The chain employs TRBV10-3 and TRBJ2-3; 9 bases match TRBD2. This CDR3 has 15 amino acids. After removal of 3 bases from V and 4 bases from J, the junction contained 5 bases not matched to a gene. Looked up from germline, CDR1 is ENHRY and CDR2 is SYGVKD. This CDR3 is CAISDGTSPPDTQYF. The CDR3 nucleotides are TGTGCCATCAGTGATGGGACTAGCCCCCCAGATACGCAGTATTTT.

This chain uses TRBV20-1 with TRBJ2-1; D is unclear. CDR1 is DFQATT, CDR2 SNEGSKA, per germline (reference sequence). The CDR3 is made up of 15 amino acids. The germline V and J ends were trimmed by 1 base and 6 bases, with 16 bases remaining between them. DNA of the CDR3: TGCAGTGCTAGAGGTGGGCGTGATATCACCAATGAGCAGTTCTTC. Translation gives CSARGGRDITNEQFF.

J is TRBJ1-4 and V is TRBV14; 11 bases match TRBD1. Germline V lookup: CDR1 SGHDN, CDR2 FVKESK. V shed 4 bases and J 8 bases; nucleotides not matched to a gene: 6. The CDR3 sequence is 15 residues long. Here the CDR3 reads CASSRGQGAREKLFF. The CDR3 DNA follows: TGTGCCAGCAGCCGAGGACAGGGGGCGAGGGAAAAACTGTTTTTT.

The table lists this clonotype with a few counts. The chain employs TRBV5-1 and TRBJ2-1; D is possibly TRBD2 (6 bases). The germline V gene has CDR1 SGHRS and CDR2 YFSETQ. This CDR3 is built from 14 residues. V was trimmed by 0 bases and J by 8 bases, leaving 12 bases between them. CDR3: CASSLEGTGDEQFF. The CDR3, as DNA: TGCGCCAGCAGCTTGGAGGGGACTGGGGATGAGCAGTTCTTC.

This chain connects TRBV20-1 to TRBJ2-1, with TRBD2 as a possible D gene (6 bases). CDR1 and CDR2 (germline): DFQATT, SNEGSKA (reference sequence). The V end lost 5 bases, the J end lost 5 bases, and 10 bases lay between the germline ends. There are 12 residues in the CDR3. DNA of the CDR3: TGCAGTGCTTTTGCGGGGAACAATGAGCAGTTCTTC. As protein: CSAFAGNNEQFF.